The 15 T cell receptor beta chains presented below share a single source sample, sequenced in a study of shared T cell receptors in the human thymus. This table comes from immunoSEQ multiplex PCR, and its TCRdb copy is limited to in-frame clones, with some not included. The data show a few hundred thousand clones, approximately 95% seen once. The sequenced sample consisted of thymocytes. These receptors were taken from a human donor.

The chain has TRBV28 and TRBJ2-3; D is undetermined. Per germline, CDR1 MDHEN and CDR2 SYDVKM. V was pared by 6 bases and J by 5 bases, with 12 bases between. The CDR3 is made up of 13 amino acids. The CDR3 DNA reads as TGTGCCAGCAGCCCCTGGTTGGGAGATACGCAGTATTTT. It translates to CASSPWLGDTQYF.

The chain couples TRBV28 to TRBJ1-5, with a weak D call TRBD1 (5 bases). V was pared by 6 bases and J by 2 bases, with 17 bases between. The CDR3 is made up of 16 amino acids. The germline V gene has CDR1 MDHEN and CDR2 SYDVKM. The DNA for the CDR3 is TGTGCCAGCAGCCTAGGGCAACGGGGGGGCAATCAGCCCCAGCATTTT. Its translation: CASSLGQRGGNQPQHF.

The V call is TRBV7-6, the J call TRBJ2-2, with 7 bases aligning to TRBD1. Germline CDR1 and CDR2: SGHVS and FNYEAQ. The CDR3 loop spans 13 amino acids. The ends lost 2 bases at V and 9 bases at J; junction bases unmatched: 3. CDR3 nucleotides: TGTGCCAGCAGCTTATTGACAGGGAGGGAGCTGTTTTTT. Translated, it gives CASSLLTGRELFF.

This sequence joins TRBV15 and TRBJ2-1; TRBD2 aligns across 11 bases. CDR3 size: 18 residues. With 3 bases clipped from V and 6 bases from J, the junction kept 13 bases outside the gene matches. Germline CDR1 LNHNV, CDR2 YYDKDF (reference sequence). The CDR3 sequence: CATSSEEELAGVCNEQFF. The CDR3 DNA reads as TGTGCCACCAGCAGTGAGGAGGAACTAGCGGGAGTGTGCAATGAGCAGTTCTTC.

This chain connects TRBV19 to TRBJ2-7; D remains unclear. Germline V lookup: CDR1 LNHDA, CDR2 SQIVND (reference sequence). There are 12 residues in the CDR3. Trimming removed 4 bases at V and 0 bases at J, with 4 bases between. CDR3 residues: CASSKGSYEQYF. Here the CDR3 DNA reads TGTGCCAGTAGTAAGGGCTCCTACGAGCAGTACTTC.

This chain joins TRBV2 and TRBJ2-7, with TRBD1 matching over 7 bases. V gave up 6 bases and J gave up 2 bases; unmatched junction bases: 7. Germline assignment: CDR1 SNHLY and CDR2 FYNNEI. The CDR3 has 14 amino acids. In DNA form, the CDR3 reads TGTGCCAGCAGGACCGGGACAGCTGCCTACGAGCAGTACTTC. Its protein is CASRTGTAAYEQYF.

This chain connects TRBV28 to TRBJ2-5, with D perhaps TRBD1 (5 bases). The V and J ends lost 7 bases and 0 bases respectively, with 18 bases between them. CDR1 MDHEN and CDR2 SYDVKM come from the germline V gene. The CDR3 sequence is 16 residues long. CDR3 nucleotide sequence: TGTGCCAGCACCCATAGCCTGACAGCCTACCAAGAGACCCAGTACTTC. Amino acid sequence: CASTHSLTAYQETQYF.

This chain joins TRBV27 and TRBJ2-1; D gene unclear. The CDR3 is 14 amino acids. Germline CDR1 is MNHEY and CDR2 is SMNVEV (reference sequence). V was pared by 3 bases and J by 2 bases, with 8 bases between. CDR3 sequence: CASSFSGPYNEQFF. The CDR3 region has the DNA TGTGCCAGCAGTTTTTCCGGTCCCTACAATGAGCAGTTCTTC.

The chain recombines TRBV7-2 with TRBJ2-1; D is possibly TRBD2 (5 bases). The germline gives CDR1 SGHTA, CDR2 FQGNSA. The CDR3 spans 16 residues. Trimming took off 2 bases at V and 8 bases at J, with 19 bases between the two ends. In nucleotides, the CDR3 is TGTGCCAGCAGCTTATTCCGCCGTGAGGGTTTCGATGAGCAGTTCTTC. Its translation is CASSLFRREGFDEQFF.

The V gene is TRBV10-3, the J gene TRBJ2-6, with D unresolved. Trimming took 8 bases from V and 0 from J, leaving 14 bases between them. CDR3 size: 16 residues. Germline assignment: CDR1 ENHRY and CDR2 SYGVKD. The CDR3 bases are TGTGCCATCGAGAACCCCCGCGACTCTGGGGCCAACGTCCTGACTTTC. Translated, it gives CAIENPRDSGANVLTF.

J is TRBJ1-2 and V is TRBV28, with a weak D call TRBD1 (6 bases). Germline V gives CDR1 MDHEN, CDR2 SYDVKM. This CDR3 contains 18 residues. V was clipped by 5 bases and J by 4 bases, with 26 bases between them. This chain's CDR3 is CASSHERGGLNNGYGYTF. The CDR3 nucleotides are TGTGCCAGCAGTCACGAAAGGGGGGGCCTTAACAACGGCTATGGCTACACCTTC.

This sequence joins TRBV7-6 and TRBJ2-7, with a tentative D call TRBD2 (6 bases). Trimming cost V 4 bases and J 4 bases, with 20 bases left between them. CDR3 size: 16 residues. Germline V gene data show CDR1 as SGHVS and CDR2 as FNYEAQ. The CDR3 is CASSSPGPWEAYEQYF. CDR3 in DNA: TGTGCCAGCAGCTCCCCCGGTCCCTGGGAGGCTTACGAGCAGTACTTC.

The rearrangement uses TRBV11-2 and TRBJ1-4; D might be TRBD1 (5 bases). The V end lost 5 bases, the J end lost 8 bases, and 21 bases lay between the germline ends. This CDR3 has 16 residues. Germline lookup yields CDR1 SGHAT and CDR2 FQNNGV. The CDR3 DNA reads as TGTGCCAGCAGCCAGTCACCGGGACTGGCGGGAGAAAAACTGTTTTTT. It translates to CASSQSPGLAGEKLFF.

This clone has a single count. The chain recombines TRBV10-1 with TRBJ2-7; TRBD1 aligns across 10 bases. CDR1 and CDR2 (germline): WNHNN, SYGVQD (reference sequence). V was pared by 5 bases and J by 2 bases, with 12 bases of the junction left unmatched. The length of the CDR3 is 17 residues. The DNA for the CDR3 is TGCGCCAGCAGTAAAAGCTCGGGACAGGGGATTCCCTACGAGCAGTACTTC. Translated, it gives CASSKSSGQGIPYEQYF.

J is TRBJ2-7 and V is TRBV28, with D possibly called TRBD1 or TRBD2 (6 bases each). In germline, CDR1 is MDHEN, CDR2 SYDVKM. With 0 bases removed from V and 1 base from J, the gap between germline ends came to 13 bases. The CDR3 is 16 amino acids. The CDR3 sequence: CASSLWRGDGSYEQYF. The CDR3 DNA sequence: TGTGCCAGCAGTTTATGGAGGGGGGACGGATCCTACGAGCAGTACTTC.